This T cell receptor beta chain was retrieved from a study of response to subunit inactivated influenza vaccine (dated by TCRdb to 2016 to 2018). A note on the overall study: Deep quantitative T cell receptor repertoire profiling was used in the study to track responses to a trivalent subunit inactivated influenza vaccine.

This clonotype was seen a few times. Its antigen specificity is not known. The input lacks base qualities; no much larger clone sits a single base away. The library was generated by RT-PCR. Sequencing instrument: Illumina HiSeq 2500. The public reads were run again by TCRdb, first through fastp at Q25 and then through MiXCR, and only productive beta chains were kept. Every entry covers one CDR3 protein and lists the most common genes and DNA from its rows. This sample has more than 450,000 distinct CDR3 sequences in its table, and over 9.5% of those were observed once. 10% of the sample lies in the top ten. V is cut back by 4 bases and J by 2 bases, with 5 bases in the junction unmatched. Taken from cysteine to phenylalanine, the CDR3 has 15 residues. Only the CDR3 region is kept as DNA, spanning 45 bases read in frame from base 1. CDR1 and CDR2 are read off the germline V gene as SGHRS and YFSETQ. Study-level results and caveats: According to the authors, only a limited number of new T cells may be recruited by each seasonal influenza vaccination.

This receptor was identified in a man over 45 who received an inactivated influenza vaccine. Donor details come from another sample of the same person, matched by shared clones. The chain links TRBV5-1 with TRBJ2-1, with TRBD2 identical over 8 junction bases. Sequenced material: PBMCs from blood, taken on the day of vaccination. The DNA reads TGCGCCAGCAGCGGGCATAGCGGGACCTACAATGAGCAGTTCTTC. This sequence encodes CASSGHSGTYNEQFF. Joined to the reference TRBV5-1 and TRBJ2-1 proteins, this CDR3 gives the full variable domain: KAGVTQTPRYLIKTRGQQVTLSCSPISGHRSVSWYQQTPGQGLQFLFEYFSETQRNKGNFPGRFSGRQFSNSRSEMNVSTLELGDSALYLCASSGHSGTYNEQFFGPGTRLTVL.